This T cell receptor beta chain was documented in a study of early T cells in non-severe SARS-CoV-2 infection. Individual cDNA molecules received unique molecular identifiers. TCRdb passed the 5' RACE reads through MiXCR, listing each CDR3 protein once. The table has around 80,000 distinct CDR3 sequences, over 10% seen once. This clonotype was observed at least ten times. Trimming removed 4 bases from V and 2 bases from J, with 12 bases in between. Germline V lookup: CDR1 SEHNR, CDR2 FQNEAQ (reference sequence). The CDR3 covers 15 residues. Material: whole blood. This TCR came from an adult who was a healthcare worker with PCR-confirmed SARS-CoV-2 infection or an uninfected control (not recorded which). The V gene is TRBV7-9, the J gene TRBJ2-1; a weak D match, TRBD1 (6 bases). The CDR3: CASSSRQAAYNEQFF. DNA for the CDR3: TGTGCCAGCAGCTCGCGACAGGCCGCCTACAATGAGCAGTTCTTC.